A single sample gave rise to the 7 T cell receptor beta chains below, sequenced in a study of blood T cell repertoires in COVID-19 (TCRdb year 2020). The protocol used for the library was the immunoSEQ multiplex PCR assay. TCRdb limited this immuneACCESS table to in-frame rearrangements with V and J called. A share of clones is missing; checked studies link under half to unresolved V genes, and the rest is unexplained. The sample table contains about 120,000 clones; only one count was recorded for around 86% of them. Roughly 29% of the sample comes from the top ten. Sequences were obtained from peripheral blood. The source of these receptors is a woman between 65 and 79 years old with acute or convalescent COVID-19.

J is TRBJ2-2 and V is TRBV19, with TRBD1 matching 11 bases. This CDR3 is built from 16 residues. Germline lookup yields CDR1 LNHDA and CDR2 SQIVND (reference sequence). With 3 bases clipped from V and 4 bases from J, the junction kept 4 bases outside the gene matches. The chain's CDR3 is CASSIGQGASTGELFF. Here the CDR3 DNA reads TGTGCCAGTAGTATTGGACAGGGGGCGAGCACCGGGGAGCTGTTTTTT.

V is TRBV20-1 and J is TRBJ1-4; maybe TRBD1 (6 bases). The CDR3 runs 14 residues. Germline V CDR1 and CDR2: DFQATT, SNEGSKA (reference sequence). Trimming removed 3 bases from V and 7 bases from J, with 15 bases in between. The CDR3 DNA sequence: TGCAGTGCTAGTGGGAACAGGGTTGGTGAAAAACTGTTTTTT. This encodes CSASGNRVGEKLFF.

V gene TRBV3-1 (or the pseudogene TRBV3-2) combines with J gene TRBJ2-7, with D possibly being TRBD1 (5 bases). CDR1 and CDR2 from the germline V gene are LGHDT and YNNKEL (reference sequence). V lost 0 bases, J lost 2 bases, and 8 bases lay in between. This CDR3 comprises 14 residues. Here the CDR3 DNA reads TGTGCCAGCAGCCAAGATGCAGGGACCTACGAGCAGTACTTC. This encodes CASSQDAGTYEQYF.

V and J are TRBV10-3 and TRBJ1-6; 8 bases are a match to TRBD1. Germline V CDR1 and CDR2: ENHRY, SYGVKD. V shed 7 bases, J shed 5 bases, and the junction held 4 bases outside the gene matches. This CDR3 region has 14 residues. The CDR3 loop is CAINSGGDNSPLHF. The CDR3 DNA is TGTGCCATCAACTCAGGGGGCGATAATTCACCCCTCCACTTT.

The chain's CDR3 is CASSLVGGGTQYF. CDR3 coding DNA: TGTGCCAGCAGTTTAGTAGGGGGGGGTACGCAGTATTTT. The chain employs TRBV12-3 or TRBV12-4 and TRBJ2-3; TRBD2 is a possible D gene (7 bases). The V end lost 1 base, the J end lost 8 bases, and 10 bases lay between the germline ends. The CDR3 loop spans 13 amino acids.

The chain carries TRBV6-5 and TRBJ2-3, with D possibly being TRBD2 (5 bases). V lost 6 bases, J lost 7 bases, and 8 bases lay in between. CDR1 is MNHEY, CDR2 SVGAGI, per germline. There are 11 residues in the CDR3. The CDR3 loop reads CASRTGYTQYF. In nucleotides, the CDR3 is TGTGCCAGCAGGACGGGGTATACGCAGTATTTT.

DNA of the CDR3: TGTGCCACCAGCAGACCCGGTTTGGTCAATGAGCAGTTCTTC. Translation gives CATSRPGLVNEQFF. The chain has TRBV15 and TRBJ2-1; D call uncertain. Per the germline V gene, CDR1 is LNHNV and CDR2 is YYDKDF (reference sequence). The CDR3 runs to 14 residues. V lost 2 bases and J 6 bases, leaving 11 bases between the germline ends.